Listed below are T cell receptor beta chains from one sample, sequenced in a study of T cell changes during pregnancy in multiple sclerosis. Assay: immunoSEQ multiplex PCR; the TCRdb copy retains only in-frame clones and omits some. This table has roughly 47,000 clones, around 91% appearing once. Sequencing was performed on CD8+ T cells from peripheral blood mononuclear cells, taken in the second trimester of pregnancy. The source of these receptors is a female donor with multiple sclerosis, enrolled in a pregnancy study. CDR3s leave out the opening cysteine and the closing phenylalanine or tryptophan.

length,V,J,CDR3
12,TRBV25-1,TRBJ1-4,ASSDGTGGEKLF
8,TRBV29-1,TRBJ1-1,SVRGTEAF
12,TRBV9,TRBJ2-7,ASSVQGESYEQY
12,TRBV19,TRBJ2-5,ASTQDRGQETQY
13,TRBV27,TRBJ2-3,ATSPPYGTADTQY
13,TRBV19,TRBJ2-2,ASRNPGQGPGELF
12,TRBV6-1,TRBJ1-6,ASSPGRGNSPLH
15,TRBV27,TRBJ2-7,ASSFSGYGRSLYEQY
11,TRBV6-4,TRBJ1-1,ASSAQGNTEAF
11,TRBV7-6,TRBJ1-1,ASTRLTGTEAF
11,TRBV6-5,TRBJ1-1,ASGPSGFTEAF
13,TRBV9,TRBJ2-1,ASSMGGASLNEQF
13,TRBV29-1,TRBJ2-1,SYYRAGGLDNEQF
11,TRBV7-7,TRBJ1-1,ASSLYAGAEAF
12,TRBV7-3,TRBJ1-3,ASSLPSSGNTIY
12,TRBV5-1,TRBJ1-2,ASSFGGGASGYT
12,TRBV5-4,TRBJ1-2,ASSLVSGAYGYT
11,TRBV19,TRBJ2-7,ASSIYRDYEQY
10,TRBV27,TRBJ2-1,ASSFQGGEQF
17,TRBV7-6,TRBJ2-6,ASSPHPERGNSGANVLT
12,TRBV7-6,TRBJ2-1,ASSLGGGNNEQF
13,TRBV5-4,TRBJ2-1,ASSSGETRYNEQF
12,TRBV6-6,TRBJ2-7,ASSSAGTDYEQY
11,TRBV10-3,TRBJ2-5,AIRREDQETQY
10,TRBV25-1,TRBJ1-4,ASTGGREKLF
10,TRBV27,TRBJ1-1,ASSFGNTEAF
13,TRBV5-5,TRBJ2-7,ASSEGTSGSYEQY
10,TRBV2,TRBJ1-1,AGETGNTEAF
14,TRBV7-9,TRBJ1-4,ASSLPRGTGVEKLF
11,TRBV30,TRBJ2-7,AWTPDTYKEQY
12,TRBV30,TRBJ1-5,AWSVVGLVRPQH
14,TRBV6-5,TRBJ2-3,ASSYIAGESTDTQY
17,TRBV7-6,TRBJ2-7,ASSLALGLAGRRYDEQY
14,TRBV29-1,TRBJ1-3,SVEGLEETSGNTIY
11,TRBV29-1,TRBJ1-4,SVQGQVGGKLF
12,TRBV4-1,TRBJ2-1,ASSQESIENEQF
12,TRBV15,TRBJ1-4,ATSSNGENEKLF
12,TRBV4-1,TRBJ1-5,ASSLDKYGQPQH
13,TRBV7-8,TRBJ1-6,ASSLSPTGNSPLH
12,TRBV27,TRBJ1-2,ASSLSPDRHGYT
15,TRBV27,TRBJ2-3,ASSFQTATEYTDTQY
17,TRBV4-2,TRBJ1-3,ASSQEARIGGFGVNTIY
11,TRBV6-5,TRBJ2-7,ASSTPRADEQY
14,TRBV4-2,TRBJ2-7,ASSQDPAGSSYEQY
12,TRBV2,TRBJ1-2,ASREMTDNYGYT
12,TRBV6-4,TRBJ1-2,ASSDEGDRGGYT
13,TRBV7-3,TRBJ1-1,ASSPEGAPNTEAF
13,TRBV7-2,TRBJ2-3,ASSLEGQGADTQY
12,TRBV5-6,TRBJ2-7,ASSPPLAAYEQY
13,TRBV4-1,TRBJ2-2,ASSPIQPVQGELF
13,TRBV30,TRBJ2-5,AWRPGTGIWETQY
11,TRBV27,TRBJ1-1,ASSFGGFTEAF
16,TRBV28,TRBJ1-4,ASSLRDVSGGATRKLF
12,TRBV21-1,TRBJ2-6,ANPAGRRANVLT
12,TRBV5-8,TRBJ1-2,ASSLTGTAYGYT
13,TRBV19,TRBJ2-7,ASSIDLAETYEQY
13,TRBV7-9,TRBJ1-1,ASSFLQGENTEAF
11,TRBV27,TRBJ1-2,ASSSGQGYGYT
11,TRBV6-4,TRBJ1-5,ATSRGPNQPQH